One and the same sample provided the 23 T cell receptor beta chains below, sequenced in a study of CD8+ T cells in alopecia areata. Documented treatment: oral pan-JAK inhibitor, 5-10 mg twice daily. cDNA serving as the sequencing template came from extracted, reverse transcribed RNA. TCRdb's copy holds only in-frame clones and misses some; the assay was immunoSEQ multiplex PCR. In the table there are approximately 200,000 clones, less than 50% of which are singletons. The input for sequencing was CD4+ T cells sorted from blood, taken around week 36, from a patient treated with tofacitinib. These receptors all stem from a human donor with alopecia areata.

The chain recombines TRBV28 with TRBJ2-2; the match to TRBD1 covers 7 bases. Germline CDR1 MDHEN, CDR2 SYDVKM. Losses at the gene ends were 4 bases for V and 0 bases for J; bases not matched to a gene: 2. This CDR3 is 15 amino acids long. The CDR3 sequence: CASSYRGANTGELFF. CDR3 sequence (DNA): TGTGCCAGCAGTTACAGGGGCGCGAACACCGGGGAGCTGTTTTTT.

This clone was seen once. The V gene is TRBV7-8, the J gene TRBJ2-1; D possibly corresponds to TRBD1 (6 bases). Per germline, CDR1 SGHVS and CDR2 FQNEAQ. Trimming shortened V by 0 bases and J by 4 bases, and 16 bases separated the two germline ends. The CDR3 covers 17 residues. The CDR3 spells CASSLARQGRGYNEQFF. CDR3 bases: TGTGCCAGCAGCTTAGCGCGGCAGGGGAGAGGGTACAATGAGCAGTTCTTC.

The chain combines TRBV5-8 with TRBJ2-5; D call uncertain. CDR3 length: 14 residues. The germline V gene encodes CDR1 SGHTS and CDR2 YDEGEE. The V and J ends lost 4 bases and 8 bases respectively, with 18 bases between them. The chain's CDR3 is CASSQSKAWRTQYF. CDR3 nucleotide sequence: TGTGCCAGCAGCCAGAGTAAGGCCTGGAGAACCCAGTACTTC.

This chain joins TRBV7-2 and TRBJ2-7, with TRBD1 identical over 7 bases. Germline-derived CDR1 and CDR2 are SGHTA and FQGNSA. The CDR3 has 14 amino acids. V lost 4 bases and J lost 3; bases outside the gene matches: 6. DNA of the CDR3: TGTGCCAGCAGCTCCCCGGGACAGATCTACGAGCAGTACTTC. It specifies CASSSPGQIYEQYF.

J is TRBJ2-7 and V is TRBV27, with 9 positions matching TRBD1. The CDR3 contains 14 residues. V gave up 2 bases and J gave up 2 bases; unmatched junction bases: 1. Germline-derived CDR1 and CDR2 are MNHEY and SMNVEV (reference sequence). Here the CDR3 reads CASSLGQGPYEQYF. As DNA, the CDR3 is TGTGCCAGCAGTTTAGGACAGGGGCCCTACGAGCAGTACTTC.

The table lists this clone with a few counts. The chain uses TRBV25-1 and TRBJ2-5, with a tentative D call TRBD2 (5 bases). The CDR3 runs 16 residues. Germline V gene data show CDR1 as MGHDK and CDR2 as SYGVNS. V was cut by 5 bases and J by 5 bases, with 21 bases left in between. Here the CDR3 reads CASSSIVGSTGETQYF. The DNA of the CDR3 is TGTGCCAGCAGTTCGATCGTGGGTTCGACGGGGGAGACCCAGTACTTC.

The rearrangement uses TRBV15 and TRBJ1-2; 9 bases are a match to TRBD1. V was clipped by 4 bases and J by 11 bases; unmatched bases: 11. Germline CDR1 reads LNHNV; CDR2 reads YYDKDF (reference sequence). This CDR3 region has 14 residues. The CDR3 DNA follows: TGTGCCACCAGCACAAAGGTCCCGGGACAGGGTTACACCTTC. Amino acid sequence: CATSTKVPGQGYTF.

The chain carries TRBV4-1 and TRBJ1-5, with TRBD1 identical over 9 bases. The V gene's germline CDR1 is MGHRA and CDR2 YSYEKL. With 0 bases clipped from V and 1 base from J, the junction kept 16 bases outside the gene matches. The CDR3 has 21 residues. In nucleotides, the CDR3 is TGCGCCAGCAGCCAAGACCCCCTCGGGACAGGGTTGGAGGTGAGCAATCAGCCCCAGCATTTT. Translation gives CASSQDPLGTGLEVSNQPQHF.

In this sample, this clone turned up a few times. A clone one base away is much larger, so this may be a read error. J is TRBJ1-2 and V is TRBV6-6; D is unresolved. The germline gives CDR1 MNHNY, CDR2 SVGAGI (reference sequence). V dropped 4 bases and J dropped 0 bases, with 12 bases sitting between them. This CDR3 is 15 amino acids long. This CDR3 is CASSLSPRTNYGYTF. CDR3 in DNA: TGTGCCAGCAGTTTATCCCCCAGGACTAACTATGGCTACACCTTC.

The chain has TRBV9 and TRBJ2-3; no clear D. The ends were cut back, 3 bases at V and 2 bases at J, with 7 bases in the middle. Germline V gene data show CDR1 as SGDLS and CDR2 as YYNGEE. CDR3 length: 13 amino acids. The CDR3 loop is CASSAPNTDTQYF. The CDR3 DNA is TGTGCCAGCAGCGCCCCAAACACAGATACGCAGTATTTT.

This clone turned up a few times. The chain couples TRBV30 to TRBJ1-1; a weak D match, TRBD1 (6 bases). V lost 3 bases to trimming and J lost 4 bases, with 9 bases between them. The CDR3 covers 12 residues. Germline-derived CDR1 and CDR2 are GTSNPN and SVGIG (reference sequence). Here the CDR3 reads CAWRTGATEAFF. DNA for the CDR3: TGTGCCTGGAGGACGGGGGCCACTGAAGCTTTCTTT.

This chain joins TRBV25-1 and TRBJ2-5; the D gene is possibly TRBD1 (5 bases). Germline CDR1 is MGHDK and CDR2 is SYGVNS. Deletions cut 8 bases from V and 5 bases from J, with 18 bases between. There are 14 residues in the CDR3. CDR3 bases: TGTGCCAGCCGCCCAACTGGCAGGGTGGAGACCCAGTACTTC. Encoded protein: CASRPTGRVETQYF. The variable domain in full, with the rest retrieved from reference TRBV25-1 and TRBJ2-5, is EADIYQTPRYLVIGTGKKITLECSQTMGHDKMYWYQQDPGMELHLIHYSYGVNSTEKGDLSSESTVSRIRTEHFPLTLESARPSHTSQYLCASRPTGRVETQYFGPGTRLLVL.

The chain has TRBV6-5 and TRBJ2-7; D uncertain. V was cut by 0 bases and J by 0 bases, with 9 bases left in between. The CDR3 contains 15 residues. Germline values: CDR1 MNHEY, CDR2 SVGAGI. The CDR3 sequence: CASSYSGQSSYEQYF. CDR3 nucleotides: TGTGCCAGCAGTTACTCAGGCCAGTCCTCCTACGAGCAGTACTTC.

This clone was seen only a few times. The chain's CDR3 is CASSPRKTGLAGSIQETQYF. CDR3 DNA: TGTGCCAGCAGCCCAAGAAAAACAGGACTAGCGGGATCTATCCAAGAGACCCAGTACTTC. The genes are TRBV7-8 and TRBJ2-5, with 12 bases lining up with TRBD2. CDR1 and CDR2 (germline): SGHVS, FQNEAQ. This CDR3 region has 20 residues. The J segment lost 1 base and the V segment lost 5 bases, leaving 17 bases of the junction unmatched. The variable domain in full, with the rest retrieved from reference TRBV7-8 and TRBJ2-5, is GAGVSQSPRYKVAKRGQDVALRCDPISGHVSLFWYQQALGQGPEFLTYFQNEAQLDKSGLPSDRFFAERPEGSVSTLKIQRTQQEDSAVYLCASSPRKTGLAGSIQETQYFGPGTRLLVL.

This clone was seen only a few times. The chain has TRBV7-9 and TRBJ2-1, with TRBD1 matching over 9 bases. This CDR3 contains 16 residues. CDR1 and CDR2 (germline): SEHNR, FQNEAQ (reference sequence). The trim removed 1 base at V and 8 bases at J, leaving 9 bases unmatched. CDR3 bases: TGTGCCAGCAGCTTAGTTTTAACAGGGGGCTGGGATGAGCAGTTCTTC. Translated, it gives CASSLVLTGGWDEQFF.

The gene calls are TRBV6-5 and TRBJ2-7; tentatively, D is TRBD1 (6 bases). The CDR3 runs 13 residues. V dropped 6 bases and J dropped 7 bases, with 16 bases sitting between them. Germline loops: CDR1 MNHEY, CDR2 SVGAGI. The CDR3 reads CASRDRGRWEQYF. Here the CDR3 DNA reads TGTGCCAGCAGGGACAGAGGACGGTGGGAGCAGTACTTC.

The chain recombines TRBV11-2 with TRBJ2-3; 7 nucleotides agree with TRBD2. Unmatched junction bases numbered 7, after V lost 2 bases and J lost 2 bases. Germline CDR1 and CDR2: SGHAT and FQNNGV. The CDR3 is 16 residues long. As DNA, the CDR3 is TGTGCCAGCAGCTTACCCCGACTAGCCTCCACAGATACGCAGTATTTT. Protein sequence: CASSLPRLASTDTQYF.

This clone has more than one count but fewer than ten. The chain links TRBV9 to TRBJ1-1; 7 bases line up with TRBD1. Trimming took 2 bases from V and 1 from J; bases not matched to a gene: 2. Germline values: CDR1 SGDLS, CDR2 YYNGEE. The CDR3 spans 14 residues. The CDR3 is CASSVRQGNTEAFF. The CDR3 region has the DNA TGTGCCAGCAGCGTCCGACAGGGGAACACTGAAGCTTTCTTT.

A few counts support this clone. This sample also contains other DNA sequences that code for the same CDR3. V and J are TRBV27 and TRBJ2-1, with 7 bases identical to TRBD2. J gave up 1 base and V 3 bases, and 3 bases lay outside the gene matches. The CDR3 extends over 15 amino acids. CDR1 MNHEY and CDR2 SMNVEV come from the germline V gene (reference sequence). The CDR3 spells CASSFGRSSYNEQFF. DNA for the CDR3: TGTGCCAGCAGTTTCGGGAGGAGTTCCTACAATGAGCAGTTCTTC.

This clone was seen a few times. The CDR3: CASSLFGRPSTDTQYF. In DNA form, the CDR3 reads TGCGCCAGCAGCTTATTTGGGCGGCCTAGCACAGATACGCAGTATTTT. The chain joins TRBV5-1 to TRBJ2-3; D uncertain. Germline loops: CDR1 SGHRS, CDR2 YFSETQ. CDR3 size: 16 residues. Trimming removed 2 bases from V and 0 bases from J, with 13 bases in between.

The chain couples TRBV30 to TRBJ2-3, with D tentatively TRBD1 (7 bases). The length of the CDR3 is 15 residues. Trimming shortened V by 4 bases and J by 4 bases, and 18 bases separated the two germline ends. The V gene's germline CDR1 is GTSNPN and CDR2 SVGIG (reference sequence). The CDR3 loop reads CAWIRDAGTADTQYF. The CDR3 DNA reads TGTGCCTGGATCCGCGACGCGGGGACAGCAGATACGCAGTATTTT. The variable domain in full, with the rest retrieved from reference TRBV30 and TRBJ2-3, is SQTIHQWPATLVQPVGSPLSLECTVEGTSNPNLYWYRQAAGRGLQLLFYSVGIGQISSEVPQNLSASRPQDRQFILSSKKLLLSDSGFYLCAWIRDAGTADTQYFGPGTRLTVL.

This chain uses TRBV6-6 with TRBJ2-7; 7 bases are a match to TRBD2. In germline, CDR1 is MNHNY, CDR2 SVGAGI (reference sequence). V shed 5 bases, J shed 6 bases, and the junction held 10 bases outside the gene matches. This CDR3 has 14 residues. The CDR3 DNA reads as TGTGCCAGCAGTGCTCGTTGGGGCGGGAGCGAGCAGTACTTC. It encodes CASSARWGGSEQYF.

The chain employs TRBV29-1 and TRBJ2-7, with D maybe TRBD1 (5 bases). V lost 0 bases to trimming and J lost 3 bases, with 9 bases between them. The CDR3 has 13 amino acids. Per germline, CDR1 SQVTM and CDR2 ANQGSEA. The CDR3, as DNA: TGCAGCGTTGAAGATCCGACAGTCTACGAGCAGTACTTC. The encoded protein is CSVEDPTVYEQYF.